This entry lists 21 T cell receptor beta chains sequenced from one sample in a study of technical replicates of blood from several donors. Some clones are missing from TCRdb's copy, which holds only in-frame ones; the method was immunoSEQ multiplex PCR. The sample has some 12,000 clones; around 95% are singletons. Sequenced material: PBMCs. These TCRs come from a human donor in good health.

The rearrangement links TRBV5-4 to TRBJ1-2, with unresolved D. The CDR3 is made up of 13 amino acids. In germline, CDR1 is SGHNT, CDR2 YYREEE (reference sequence). V was clipped by 0 bases and J by 4 bases, with 7 bases between them. The CDR3 here is CASSLDSSYGYTF. CDR3 in DNA: TGTGCCAGCAGCTTGGATTCGAGCTATGGCTACACCTTC.

The rearrangement uses TRBV18 and TRBJ1-1; TRBD1 is a possible D gene (5 bases). The CDR3 loop spans 13 amino acids. The germline CDR1 and CDR2 sequences are KGHSH and LQKENI. The V end lost 4 bases, the J end lost 7 bases, and 13 bases lay between the germline ends. CDR3 loop: CASSQGFGGEAFF. CDR3 in DNA: TGTGCCAGCTCACAGGGGTTTGGTGGTGAAGCTTTCTTT.

V is TRBV5-8 and J is TRBJ2-1; 8 nucleotides match TRBD2. Germline values: CDR1 SGHTS, CDR2 YDEGEE. This CDR3 spans 17 amino acids. Trimming at V came to 3 bases and at J to 8 bases, leaving 16 bases not matched to a gene. The CDR3 loop is CASSSRGTGGILDEQFF. In DNA, the CDR3 is TGTGCCAGCAGCTCACGAGGGACGGGAGGGATCTTGGATGAGCAGTTCTTC.

The CDR3 region is CASSPREGDWSTGELFF. CDR3 nucleotides: TGTGCCAGCAGCCCACGGGAGGGGGACTGGAGCACCGGGGAGCTGTTTTTT. V is TRBV7-6 and J is TRBJ2-2, with 8 positions matching TRBD2. Germline trimming cut 5 bases from V and 4 bases from J; bases unmatched to any gene: 12. CDR3 size: 17 residues. Germline values: CDR1 SGHVS, CDR2 FNYEAQ.

The chain couples TRBV5-1 to TRBJ2-1, with TRBD2 matching over 7 bases. Trimming cost V 2 bases and J 3 bases; bases outside gene matches: 5. This CDR3 contains 15 residues. CDR1 is SGHRS, CDR2 YFSETQ, per germline. The CDR3 bases are TGCGCCAGCAGCTTAATAGCGGGCAACTACAATGAGCAGTTCTTC. This sequence encodes CASSLIAGNYNEQFF.

This rearrangement joins TRBV27 to TRBJ1-1; D is perhaps TRBD1 (6 bases). V was shortened by 8 bases and J by 4 bases, with 17 bases between the two germline ends. Per germline, CDR1 MNHEY and CDR2 SMNVEV (reference sequence). This CDR3 has 14 amino acids. CDR3: CASRGAGRGTEAFF. Here the CDR3 DNA reads TGTGCCAGCCGGGGGGCAGGGCGGGGCACTGAAGCTTTCTTT.

This rearrangement joins TRBV18 to TRBJ2-1, with TRBD2 as a possible D gene (6 bases). Germline CDR1 KGHSH, CDR2 LQKENI. Trimming left V 1 base short and J 8 bases short, with 6 bases between. This CDR3 has 12 residues. The DNA of the CDR3 is TGTGCCAGCTCACCACGGGGGGATGAGCAGTTCTTC. Translating gives CASSPRGDEQFF.

The CDR3 DNA is TGTGCCAGCAGCAACTTAGCGGGAGGCTACAATGAGCAGTTCTTC. The encoded protein is CASSNLAGGYNEQFF. The genes are TRBV11-2 and TRBJ2-1, with 10 positions matching TRBD2. The CDR3 runs to 15 residues. Germline trimming cut 5 bases from V and 3 bases from J; bases unmatched to any gene: 4. Germline V gene lookup returns CDR1 SGHAT and CDR2 FQNNGV.

The chain combines TRBV11-1 with TRBJ1-4; tentative D call: TRBD1 (5 bases). Germline V lookup: CDR1 SGHAT, CDR2 FQDESV (reference sequence). CDR3 length: 15 residues. Between the trimmed V and J ends, which lost 5 bases and 8 bases, there was a span of 18 bases. DNA of the CDR3: TGTGCCAGCAGCAGAGACAGCATCCTTCACGAAAAACTGTTTTTT. Protein: CASSRDSILHEKLFF.

The chain links TRBV5-1 to TRBJ2-3, with 12 positions matching TRBD2. Per germline, CDR1 SGHRS and CDR2 YFSETQ. The CDR3 contains 14 residues. With V trimmed by 9 bases and J by 4 bases, 6 bases remained unmatched. CDR3 loop: CATRLAGVADTQYF. CDR3 coding DNA: TGCGCCACTCGACTAGCGGGAGTGGCAGATACGCAGTATTTT. Full variable domain (missing parts from reference TRBV5-1 and TRBJ2-3): KAGVTQTPRYLIKTRGQQVTLSCSPISGHRSVSWYQQTPGQGLQFLFEYFSETQRNKGNFPGRFSGRQFSNSRSEMNVSTLELGDSALYLCATRLAGVADTQYFGPGTRLTVL.

This clone was detected only once. The genes are TRBV19 and TRBJ2-5; the match to TRBD1 covers 7 bases. V trimming: 5 bases; J trimming: 5 bases; junction bases outside the gene matches: 11. Germline V lookup: CDR1 LNHDA, CDR2 SQIVND (reference sequence). The CDR3 is made up of 15 amino acids. The CDR3 region is CASSGDRVFGETQYF. The CDR3 DNA follows: TGTGCCAGTAGTGGAGACAGGGTATTTGGGGAGACCCAGTACTTC.

CDR3 nucleotide sequence: TGTGCCAGCAGTTTATACCAGTACAGGGTGGCCACTGAAGCTTTCTTT. Residues: CASSLYQYRVATEAFF. The chain joins TRBV27 to TRBJ1-1, with a weak D call TRBD1 (6 bases). Germline lookup yields CDR1 MNHEY and CDR2 SMNVEV (reference sequence). Trimming removed 1 base at V and 4 bases at J, with 16 bases between. The CDR3 is made up of 16 amino acids.

The table lists this clone with a count of one. The chain couples TRBV5-1 to TRBJ1-5, with a weak D call TRBD1 (6 bases). This CDR3 is 15 amino acids long. The V gene lost 1 base and the J gene lost 3 bases, with 11 bases spanning the gap. Looked up from germline, CDR1 is SGHRS and CDR2 is YFSETQ. The CDR3 sequence is CASSLSGGHNQPQHF. As DNA, the CDR3 is TGCGCCAGCAGCTTGAGCGGGGGGCACAATCAGCCCCAGCATTTT.

The chain recombines TRBV5-8 with TRBJ2-7; 12 nucleotides line up with TRBD1. CDR3 size: 15 residues. Unmatched junction bases numbered 5, after V lost 0 bases and J lost 7 bases. Germline V CDR1 and CDR2: SGHTS, YDEGEE. CDR3 sequence reads: CASSLGDRGPEEQYF. In DNA form, the CDR3 reads TGTGCCAGCAGCTTGGGGGACAGGGGGCCTGAAGAGCAGTACTTC.

The chain couples TRBV5-1 to TRBJ2-3, with 9 bases lining up with TRBD2. The CDR3 consists of 15 residues. The germline V gene has CDR1 SGHRS and CDR2 YFSETQ. Trimming at V came to 4 bases and at J to 6 bases, leaving 9 bases not matched to a gene. The CDR3 nucleotides read TGCGCCAGCAGCCCGGGGACTAGCCAGGGCGATACGCAGTATTTT. Protein: CASSPGTSQGDTQYF.

V is TRBV5-1 and J is TRBJ1-2; D gene uncertain. Germline V gene data show CDR1 as SGHRS and CDR2 as YFSETQ. This CDR3 is built from 14 residues. Between the trimmed V and J ends, which lost 4 bases and 4 bases, there was a span of 14 bases. The CDR3 protein is CASSLDGSSYGYTF. The CDR3, as DNA: TGCGCCAGCAGCCTGGACGGGAGTTCCTATGGCTACACCTTC.

As DNA, the CDR3 is TGTGCCAGCTCGCCGGGAAACGTAGGAGATACGCAGTATTTT. It translates to CASSPGNVGDTQYF. The chain is built from TRBV18 and TRBJ2-3; D is perhaps TRBD2 (5 bases). The CDR3 is 14 amino acids. CDR1 KGHSH and CDR2 LQKENI come from the germline V gene. Trimming took off 6 bases at V and 5 bases at J, with 15 bases between the two ends.

The chain couples TRBV6-1 to TRBJ1-4; D might be TRBD1 (6 bases). The V end lost 4 bases, the J end lost 4 bases, and 13 bases lay between the germline ends. Germline lookup yields CDR1 MNHNS and CDR2 SASEGT. This CDR3 comprises 15 residues. CDR3 in DNA: TGTGCCAGCAGTGCCCGGACAGTTATTAATGAAAAACTGTTTTTT. This encodes CASSARTVINEKLFF.

CDR3 coding DNA: TGCGCCAGCAGACCGGACACGTATCTGTACGCTTTCTTT. Translating it yields CASRPDTYLYAFF. This chain links TRBV5-1 with TRBJ1-1, with D perhaps matching TRBD1 (5 bases). The CDR3 is 13 amino acids. Deletions cut 5 bases from V and 11 bases from J, with 19 bases between. Germline-derived CDR1 and CDR2 are SGHRS and YFSETQ. Variable domain in full (rest from reference TRBV5-1 and TRBJ1-1): KAGVTQTPRYLIKTRGQQVTLSCSPISGHRSVSWYQQTPGQGLQFLFEYFSETQRNKGNFPGRFSGRQFSNSRSEMNVSTLELGDSALYLCASRPDTYLYAFFGQGTRLTVV.

The chain couples TRBV5-5 to TRBJ1-1; D is undetermined. The germline CDR1 and CDR2 sequences are SGHKS and YYEKEE (reference sequence). The CDR3 totals 15 residues. With 0 bases removed from V and 0 bases from J, the gap between germline ends came to 9 bases. CDR3 in amino acids: CASSLEIYMNTEAFF. The CDR3 nucleotides read TGTGCCAGCAGCTTGGAAATATACATGAACACTGAAGCTTTCTTT.

This clone turned up a few times. The chain combines TRBV19 with TRBJ1-2; D gene uncertain. V lost 6 bases to trimming and J lost 4 bases, with 12 bases between them. Germline V gene data show CDR1 as LNHDA and CDR2 as SQIVND (reference sequence). The CDR3 runs to 13 residues. The CDR3: CASRAGSPYGYTF. DNA for the CDR3: TGTGCCAGTAGAGCAGGTTCTCCCTATGGCTACACCTTC.